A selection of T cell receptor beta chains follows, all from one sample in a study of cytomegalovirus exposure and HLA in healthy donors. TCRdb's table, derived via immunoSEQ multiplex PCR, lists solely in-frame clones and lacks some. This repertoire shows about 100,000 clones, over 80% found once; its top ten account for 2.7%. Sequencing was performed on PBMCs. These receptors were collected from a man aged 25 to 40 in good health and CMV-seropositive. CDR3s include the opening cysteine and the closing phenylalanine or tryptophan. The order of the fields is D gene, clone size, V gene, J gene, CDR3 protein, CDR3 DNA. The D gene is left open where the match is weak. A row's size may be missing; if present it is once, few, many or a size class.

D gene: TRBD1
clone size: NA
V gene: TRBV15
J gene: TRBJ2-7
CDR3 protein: CATSRRQGIEQYF
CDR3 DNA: TGTGCCACCAGCAGAAGACAGGGGATCGAGCAGTACTTC

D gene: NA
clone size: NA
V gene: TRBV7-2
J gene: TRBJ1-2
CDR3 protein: CASNPRGGTNYGYTF
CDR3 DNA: TGTGCCAGCAACCCTCGGGGGGGAACTAACTATGGCTACACCTTC

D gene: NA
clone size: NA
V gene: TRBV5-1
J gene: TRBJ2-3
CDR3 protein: CASRTGDTQYF
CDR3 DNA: TGCGCCAGCAGGACGGGGGATACGCAGTATTTT

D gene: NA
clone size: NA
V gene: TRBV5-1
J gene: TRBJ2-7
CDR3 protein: CASSVNRWTGGKQYF
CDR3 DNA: TGCGCCAGCAGCGTAAATCGGTGGACTGGCGGCAAGCAGTACTTC

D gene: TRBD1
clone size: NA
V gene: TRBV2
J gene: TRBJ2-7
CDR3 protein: CASSVQGTHEQYF
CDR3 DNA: TGTGCCAGCAGTGTACAGGGGACCCACGAGCAGTACTTC

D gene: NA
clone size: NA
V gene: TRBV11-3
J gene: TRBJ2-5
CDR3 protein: CASSFAAREETQYF
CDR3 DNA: TGTGCCAGCAGCTTTGCGGCGCGAGAAGAGACCCAGTACTTC

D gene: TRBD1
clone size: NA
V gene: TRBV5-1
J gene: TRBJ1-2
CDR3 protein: CASSEGGGGQKTTGYTF
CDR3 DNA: TGCGCCAGCAGCGAAGGGGGTGGGGGACAGAAAACAACTGGCTACACCTTC

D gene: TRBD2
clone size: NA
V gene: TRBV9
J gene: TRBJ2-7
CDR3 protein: CASSTSGGVSYEQYF
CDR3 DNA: TGTGCCAGCAGCACTAGCGGGGGGGTCTCCTACGAGCAGTACTTC

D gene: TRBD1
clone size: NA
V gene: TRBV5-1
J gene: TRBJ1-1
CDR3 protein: CASKRQGDTEAFF
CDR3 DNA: TGCGCCAGCAAACGACAGGGGGACACTGAAGCTTTCTTT

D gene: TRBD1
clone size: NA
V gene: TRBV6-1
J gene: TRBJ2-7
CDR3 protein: CASRARQGAAYEQYF
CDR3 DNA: TGTGCCAGCAGAGCCAGGCAGGGGGCGGCCTACGAGCAGTACTTC

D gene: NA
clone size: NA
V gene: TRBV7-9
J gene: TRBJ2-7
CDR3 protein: CSSSLRGEQYF
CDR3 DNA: TGTTCCAGCAGCTTAAGGGGGGAGCAGTACTTC

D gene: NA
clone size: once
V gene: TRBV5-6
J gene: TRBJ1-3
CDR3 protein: CASRSFPLFYSGNTIYF
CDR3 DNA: TGTGCCAGCAGGTCGTTCCCCCTTTTTTACTCTGGAAACACCATATATTTT

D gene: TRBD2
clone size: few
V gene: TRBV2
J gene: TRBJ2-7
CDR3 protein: CASSKLAVEYF
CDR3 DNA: TGTGCCAGCAGTAAACTAGCGGTGGAGTACTTC

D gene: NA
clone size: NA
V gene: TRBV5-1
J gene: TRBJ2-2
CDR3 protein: CASSPIGPGELFF
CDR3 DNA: TGCGCCAGCAGCCCTATTGGTCCCGGGGAGCTGTTTTTT

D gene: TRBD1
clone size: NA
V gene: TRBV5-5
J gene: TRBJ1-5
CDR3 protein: CASRQGVFQPQHF
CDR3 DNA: TGTGCCAGCAGACAGGGGGTCTTTCAGCCCCAGCATTTT

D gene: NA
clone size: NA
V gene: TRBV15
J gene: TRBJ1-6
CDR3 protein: CATSRDTGNSPLHF
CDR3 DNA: TGTGCCACCAGCAGAGATACTGGTAATTCACCCCTCCACTTT

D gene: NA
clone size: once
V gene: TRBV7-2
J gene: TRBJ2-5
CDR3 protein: CASSLGWEETQYF
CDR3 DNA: TGTGCCAGCAGCTTAGGCTGGGAGGAGACCCAGTACTTC

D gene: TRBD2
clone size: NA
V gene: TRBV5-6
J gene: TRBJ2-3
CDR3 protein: CASSRLAGEGDTQYF
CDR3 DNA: TGTGCCAGCAGCCGACTAGCGGGGGAGGGAGATACGCAGTATTTT

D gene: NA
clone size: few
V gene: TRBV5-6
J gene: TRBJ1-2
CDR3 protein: CASSLYPPTNYGYTF
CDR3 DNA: TGTGCCAGCAGCTTGTATCCACCTACTAACTATGGCTACACCTTC

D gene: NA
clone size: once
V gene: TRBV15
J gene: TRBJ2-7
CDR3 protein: CATSSEQGSPLEQYF
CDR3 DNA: TGTGCCACCAGCAGTGAACAGGGATCTCCCCTCGAGCAGTACTTC

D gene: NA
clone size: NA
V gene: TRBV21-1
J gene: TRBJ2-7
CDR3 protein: CASSPVGRDREGYEQYF
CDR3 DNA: TGTGCCAGCAGCCCAGTGGGCCGGGACAGGGAAGGATACGAGCAGTACTTC

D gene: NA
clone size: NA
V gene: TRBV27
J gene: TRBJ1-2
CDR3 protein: CASSSGDRIGYGYTF
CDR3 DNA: TGTGCCAGCAGTTCAGGTGACAGAATAGGCTATGGCTACACCTTC

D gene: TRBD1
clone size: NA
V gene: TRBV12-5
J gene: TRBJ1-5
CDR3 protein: CASGWGDRENQPQHF
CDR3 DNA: TGTGCTAGTGGGTGGGGGGACAGAGAAAATCAGCCCCAGCATTTT

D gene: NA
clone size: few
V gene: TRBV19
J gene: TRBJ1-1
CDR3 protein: CASNPIVSSGTEAFF
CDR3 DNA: TGTGCCAGTAACCCAATCGTAAGTTCGGGCACTGAAGCTTTCTTT

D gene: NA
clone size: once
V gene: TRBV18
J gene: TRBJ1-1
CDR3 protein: CASSPGRENTEAFF
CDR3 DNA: TGTGCCAGCTCACCAGGCAGGGAGAACACTGAAGCTTTCTTT

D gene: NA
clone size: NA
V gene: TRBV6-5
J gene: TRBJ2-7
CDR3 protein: CASSRPGDGEQYF
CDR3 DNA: TGTGCCAGCAGTCGCCCAGGGGACGGCGAGCAGTACTTC

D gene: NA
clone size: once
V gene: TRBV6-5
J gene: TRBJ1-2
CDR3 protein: CASRQLWGYTF
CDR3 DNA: TGTGCCAGCAGACAGCTATGGGGCTACACCTTC

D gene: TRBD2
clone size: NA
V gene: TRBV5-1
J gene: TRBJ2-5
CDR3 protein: CASSLPGGPQETQYF
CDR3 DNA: TGCGCCAGCAGCTTACCGGGGGGGCCCCAAGAGACCCAGTACTTC

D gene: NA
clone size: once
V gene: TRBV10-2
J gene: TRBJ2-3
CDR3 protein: CASGDSSDTQYF
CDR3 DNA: TGCGCCAGCGGGGACTCCTCAGATACGCAGTATTTT

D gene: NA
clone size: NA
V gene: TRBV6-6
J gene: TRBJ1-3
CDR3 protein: CASSYLGGPGNTIYF
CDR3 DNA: TGTGCCAGCAGTTACCTCGGGGGGCCTGGAAACACCATATATTTT

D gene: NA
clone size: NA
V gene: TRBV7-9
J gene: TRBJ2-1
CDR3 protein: CASSTQEDEQFF
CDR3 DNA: TGTGCCAGCAGCACCCAGGAGGATGAGCAGTTCTTC

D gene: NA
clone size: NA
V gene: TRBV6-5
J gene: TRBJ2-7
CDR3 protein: CASGGIEQYF
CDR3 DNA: TGTGCCAGCGGAGGAATCGAGCAGTACTTC

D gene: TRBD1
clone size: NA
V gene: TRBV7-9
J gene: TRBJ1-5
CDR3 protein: CASSTADRASNQPQHF
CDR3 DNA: TGTGCCAGCAGCACTGCGGACAGGGCAAGCAATCAGCCCCAGCATTTT

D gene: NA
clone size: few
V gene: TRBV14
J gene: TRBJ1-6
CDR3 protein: CASSHTQGNSPLHF
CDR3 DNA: TGTGCCAGCAGTCATACACAGGGAAATTCACCCCTCCACTTT

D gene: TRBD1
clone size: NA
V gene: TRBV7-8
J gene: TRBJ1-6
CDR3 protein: CASSSGQGIYNASPLHF
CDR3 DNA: TGTGCCAGCAGCTCGGGACAGGGGATCTATAATGCTTCACCCCTCCACTTT

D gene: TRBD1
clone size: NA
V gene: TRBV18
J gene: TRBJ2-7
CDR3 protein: CASSPTGTGGNEQYF
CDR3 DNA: TGTGCCAGCTCGCCTACCGGGACAGGGGGCAACGAGCAGTACTTC

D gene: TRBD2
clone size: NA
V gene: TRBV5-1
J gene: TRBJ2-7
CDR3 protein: CASTMTSDSYEQYF
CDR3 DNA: TGCGCCAGCACCATGACTAGCGACTCCTACGAGCAGTACTTC

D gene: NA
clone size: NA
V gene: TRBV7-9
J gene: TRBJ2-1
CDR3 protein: CASSLAGGGRDNEQFF
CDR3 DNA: TGTGCCAGCAGCTTAGCTGGCGGCGGCCGGGACAATGAGCAGTTCTTC

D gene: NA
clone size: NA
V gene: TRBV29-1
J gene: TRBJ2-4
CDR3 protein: CSVVTWENIQYF
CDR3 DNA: TGCAGCGTGGTGACATGGGAAAACATTCAGTACTTC

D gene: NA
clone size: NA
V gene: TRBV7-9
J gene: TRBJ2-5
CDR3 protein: CASSLGTIQETQYF
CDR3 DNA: TGTGCCAGCAGCTTAGGGACTATCCAAGAGACCCAGTACTTC

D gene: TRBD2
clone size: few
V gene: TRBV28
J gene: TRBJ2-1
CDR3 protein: CASSRTSVENEQFF
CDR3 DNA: TGTGCCAGCTCCAGGACTAGCGTCGAGAATGAGCAGTTCTTC

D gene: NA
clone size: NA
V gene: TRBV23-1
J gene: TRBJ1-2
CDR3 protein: CASSQRGQPNYGYTF
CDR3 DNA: TGCGCCAGCAGTCAAAGGGGTCAGCCTAACTATGGCTACACCTTC

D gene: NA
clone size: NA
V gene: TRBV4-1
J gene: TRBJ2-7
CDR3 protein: CASSHKQDSYEQYF
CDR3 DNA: TGCGCCAGCAGCCATAAGCAGGATTCCTACGAGCAGTACTTC

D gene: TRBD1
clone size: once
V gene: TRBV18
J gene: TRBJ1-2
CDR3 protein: CASSPIGQGAPDGYTF
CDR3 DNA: TGTGCCAGCTCACCAATTGGACAGGGGGCGCCGGATGGCTACACCTTC

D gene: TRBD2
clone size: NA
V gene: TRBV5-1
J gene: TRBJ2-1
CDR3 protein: CARTGTSGDGSYNEQFF
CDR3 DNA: TGCGCCAGAACCGGGACTAGCGGGGACGGGAGTTACAATGAGCAGTTCTTC

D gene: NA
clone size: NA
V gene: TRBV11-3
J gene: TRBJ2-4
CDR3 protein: CASSLIGASKNIQYF
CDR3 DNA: TGTGCCAGCAGCTTAATTGGGGCATCCAAAAACATTCAGTACTTC

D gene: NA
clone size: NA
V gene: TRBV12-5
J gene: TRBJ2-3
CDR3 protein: CASGPTGTSTDTQYF
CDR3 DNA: TGTGCTAGTGGCCCGACGGGAACTAGCACAGATACGCAGTATTTT

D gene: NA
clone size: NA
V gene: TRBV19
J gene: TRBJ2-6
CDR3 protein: CASSPSLSSGANVLTF
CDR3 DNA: TGTGCCAGTAGTCCAAGCCTGAGCTCTGGGGCCAACGTCCTGACTTTC

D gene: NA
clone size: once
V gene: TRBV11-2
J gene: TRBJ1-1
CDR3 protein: CASSSTGLPYTEAFF
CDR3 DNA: TGTGCCAGCAGCTCAACAGGGCTCCCTTACACTGAAGCTTTCTTT

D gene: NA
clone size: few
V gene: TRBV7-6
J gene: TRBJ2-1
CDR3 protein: CASSLTGDYNEQFF
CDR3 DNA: TGTGCCAGCAGCTTAACGGGGGATTACAATGAGCAGTTCTTC

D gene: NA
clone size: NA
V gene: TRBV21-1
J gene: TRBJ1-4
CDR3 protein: CASSKTSSEKLFF
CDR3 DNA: TGTGCCAGCAGCAAGACTTCGAGTGAAAAACTGTTTTTT